This T cell receptor (beta chain) was profiled in a study of a mutant IDH1 vaccine in newly diagnosed glioma. CDR3 size: 15 residues. V lost 3 bases to trimming and J lost 1 base, with 12 bases between them. The germline V gene has CDR1 ENHRY and CDR2 SYGVKD. Specified time point: week 11, during vaccination. In every dose of vaccine, 300 ug of mutant IDH1 20-mer peptide was given alongside topical imiquimod. Assay used: immunoSEQ multiplex PCR; TCRdb lists only in-frame clones, some missing. The sample holds about 130,000 clones, 80% seen once. Regarding this clone: Antigen unknown.

Specimen: PBMCs, collected from a glioma patient whose treatment included an IDH1 peptide vaccine. The TCR originated in a man aged 35-49 years with glioma. The V gene is TRBV10-3, the J gene TRBJ1-2; no definite D call. CDR3 bases: TGTGCCATCAGTGATAGTAGACCGATTAACTATGGCTACACCTTC. Its protein is CAISDSRPINYGYTF.